Below are 15 T cell receptor beta chains sequenced from a single sample in a study of regulatory T cells in long-lasting Graves disease. Combining iRepertoire HTBI primers with Arm-PCR of CDR3 regions, the authors built TCR beta libraries. MiXCR was run by TCRdb on the multiplex PCR reads, yielding one entry per CDR3 protein. The profile covers roughly 490,000 distinct CDR3 sequences, with roughly 23% appearing a single time and less than 15% taken by the ten largest. Time point given: persistent/refractory GD, antithyroid drugs over 5 years with positive TRAb. PBMCs were the source of the RNA used for TCR sequencing. Sequencing used peripheral blood mononuclear cells (PBMCs), obtained when the disease was refractory, from a patient treated with antithyroid drugs. The source is a female donor with Graves disease.

This clonotype was counted between two and nine times. The chain combines TRBV28 with TRBJ2-1, with 11 nucleotides matching TRBD2. This CDR3 region has 20 residues. J lost 7 bases, V lost 5 bases, and 22 bases had no gene match. CDR1 is MDHEN and CDR2 is SYDVKM in the germline V gene. The CDR3 loop reads CASSGGWASGGSPKWNEQFF. In nucleotides, the CDR3 is TGTGCCAGCAGTGGGGGCTGGGCTAGCGGGGGGTCCCCTAAGTGGAATGAGCAGTTCTTC.

This chain joins TRBV5-1 and TRBJ1-2; TRBD1 matches at 9 bases. CDR1 SGHRS and CDR2 YFSETQ come from the germline V gene. J gave up 4 bases and V 0 bases, and 10 bases lay outside the gene matches. The CDR3 is made up of 17 amino acids. The CDR3: CASSLVLTGGEGYGYTF. The CDR3 bases are TGCGCCAGCAGCTTGGTTCTTACAGGGGGCGAGGGCTATGGCTACACCTTC.

This chain links TRBV4-3 with TRBJ1-4; D remains unclear. The CDR3 is 16 residues long. In germline, CDR1 is LGHNA, CDR2 YSLEER. Trimming took off 1 base at V and 5 bases at J, with 14 bases between the two ends. This chain's CDR3 is CASSQGRAGSNEKLFF. CDR3 DNA: TGCGCCAGCAGCCAAGGGAGAGCAGGATCAAATGAAAAACTGTTTTTT.

The chain carries TRBV29-1 and TRBJ2-3; D is perhaps TRBD2 (6 bases). CDR1 is SQVTM, CDR2 ANQGSEA, per germline. The V gene lost 0 bases and the J gene lost 2 bases, with 12 bases spanning the gap. The CDR3 extends over 15 amino acids. The CDR3 here is CSVEERGIYTDTQYF. CDR3 sequence (DNA): TGCAGCGTTGAAGAGCGGGGTATATACACAGATACGCAGTATTTT.

The chain uses TRBV5-1 and TRBJ2-7; D unresolved. Germline-derived CDR1 and CDR2 are SGHRS and YFSETQ. The CDR3 sequence is 14 residues long. Deletions cut 0 bases from V and 2 bases from J, with 9 bases between. The CDR3 coding sequence is TGCGCCAGCAGCTTGGATGTCAGCACCTACGAGCAGTACTTC. Its translation: CASSLDVSTYEQYF.

This clonotype was observed a few times. The chain links TRBV7-2 to TRBJ1-1; D not resolved. This CDR3 comprises 15 residues. Per germline, CDR1 SGHTA and CDR2 FQGNSA. The V end lost 5 bases, the J end lost 3 bases, and 16 bases lay between the germline ends. CDR3 coding DNA: TGTGCCAGCAGCCCTCGTTTTGGCGGGGACACTGAAGCTTTCTTT. Translated: CASSPRFGGDTEAFF. Full variable domain (missing parts from reference TRBV7-2 and TRBJ1-1): GAGVSQSPSNKVTEKGKDVELRCDPISGHTALYWYRQSLGQGLEFLIYFQGNSAPDKSGLPSDRFSAERTGGSVSTLTIQRTQQEDSAVYLCASSPRFGGDTEAFFGQGTRLTVV.

The chain couples TRBV4-3 to TRBJ2-7; D unresolved. This CDR3 contains 15 residues. The germline gives CDR1 LGHNA, CDR2 YSLEER. V shed 0 bases and J shed 2 bases, with 11 bases lying between them. CDR3 DNA: TGCGCCAGCAGCCAAGATCTGGGGAATCCCTACGAGCAGTACTTC. Amino acid sequence: CASSQDLGNPYEQYF.

This clonotype was observed a handful of times. The chain carries TRBV28 and TRBJ1-2, with 8 positions matching TRBD1. This CDR3 has 14 residues. Germline CDR1 is MDHEN and CDR2 is SYDVKM. The V and J ends lost 3 bases and 8 bases, in that order; junction bases with no gene match: 8. CDR3 in amino acids: CASSFLDREGGYTF. The DNA of the CDR3 is TGTGCCAGCAGTTTCTTGGACAGGGAGGGGGGCTACACCTTC.

This clonotype was seen ten or more times. Sequence at one end of the junction differs from germline and may be a read error. Here the CDR3 DNA reads TGTGCCAGCCGTGAGTCTGAAGCTTTCTTT. Its protein product is CASRESEAFF. This rearrangement joins TRBV2 to TRBJ1-1; D call uncertain. The germline V gene encodes CDR1 SNHLY and CDR2 FYNNEI. CDR3 length: 10 residues.

V and J are TRBV29-1 and TRBJ1-2; no firm D call. There are 12 residues in the CDR3. Germline loops: CDR1 SQVTM, CDR2 ANQGSEA. With 8 bases removed from V and 3 bases from J, the gap between germline ends came to 13 bases. The CDR3 is CSTWTADYGYTF. The CDR3, as DNA: TGCAGCACCTGGACGGCTGACTATGGCTACACCTTC.

About this clonotype itself: A read error may explain this, as a much larger clone is one base away. The chain carries TRBV11-2 and TRBJ2-7; D not certain. Germline V gene lookup returns CDR1 SGHAT and CDR2 FQNNGV. Trimming pared 8 bases from V and 2 bases from J, leaving 19 bases between. This CDR3 spans 15 amino acids. The CDR3 coding sequence is TGTGCCAGCCGCTCCCCCCGGGTGGCGGCCTACGAGCAGTACTTC. Translation: CASRSPRVAAYEQYF. Full variable domain (outside the CDR3, taken from reference TRBV11-2 and TRBJ2-7): EAGVAQSPRYKIIEKRQSVAFWCNPISGHATLYWYQQILGQGPKLLIQFQNNGVVDDSQLPKDRFSAERLKGVDSTLKIQPAKLEDSAVYLCASRSPRVAAYEQYFGPGTRLTVT.

This clonotype was seen at least ten times. V gene TRBV10-3 combines with J gene TRBJ2-5; 15 bases match TRBD2. V shed 4 bases, J shed 5 bases, and the junction held 8 bases outside the gene matches. The CDR3 spans 17 residues. Germline V gene lookup returns CDR1 ENHRY and CDR2 SYGVKD. CDR3 nucleotide sequence: TGTGCCATCAGTGGGGGACTAGCGGGAGGAAGGTCGGAGACCCAGTACTTC. Translating it yields CAISGGLAGGRSETQYF.

This clonotype was seen more than once but under ten times. The CDR3 DNA reads as TGTGCCAGTAGTCCAGGGATCCCTGAAGCTTTCTTT. This translates into CASSPGIPEAFF. J is TRBJ1-1 and V is TRBV19; D is perhaps TRBD1 (5 bases). The ends were cut back, 5 bases at V and 6 bases at J, with 10 bases in the middle. The CDR3 is 12 amino acids. The V gene's germline CDR1 is LNHDA and CDR2 SQIVND (reference sequence). Together with reference TRBV19 and TRBJ1-1, the CDR3 gives the full variable domain: DGGITQSPKYLFRKEGQNVTLSCEQNLNHDAMYWYRQDPGQGLRLIYYSQIVNDFQKGDIAEGYSVSREKKESFPLTVTSAQKNPTAFYLCASSPGIPEAFFGQGTRLTVV.

This clonotype has a count of ten or more. The V call is TRBV6-1, the J call TRBJ1-2; no clear D. Per germline, CDR1 MNHNS and CDR2 SASEGT. Trimming pared 0 bases from V and 8 bases from J, leaving 7 bases between. The CDR3 extends over 12 amino acids. CDR3 in DNA: TGTGCCAGCAGTGAAGCGCCAGAAGGCTACACCTTC. This sequence encodes CASSEAPEGYTF.

This chain joins TRBV7-9 and TRBJ1-1; TRBD1 is a possible D gene (6 bases). CDR1 SEHNR and CDR2 FQNEAQ come from the germline V gene (reference sequence). V was pared by 2 bases and J by 0 bases, with 13 bases between. CDR3 length: 16 amino acids. The CDR3 DNA reads TGTGCCAGCAGCTTACGTTTAGGACAGCTGAACACTGAAGCTTTCTTT. Translating gives CASSLRLGQLNTEAFF.